The entry that follows covers one T cell receptor (beta chain) sequence. Its antigen remains unknown. Primers: 60 Vbeta forward and 13 Jbeta reverse. Per the authors' pipeline: Per a later analysis, the number of unique TCR beta chains was some 82 million, of which some 10 million were shared. The repertoire was sequenced with immunoSEQ multiplex PCR; TCRdb's copy has only in-frame clones and lacks some. The V and J calls and clone size come from that table; D and trimming were worked out from the DNA. The sample shows around 110,000 clones, around three quarters of them seen only once. These data are taken from a study of cytomegalovirus exposure and HLA in healthy donors. Study-wide findings and caveats: Rare sequences made up most TCRs, while some public TCRs were found in many donors. DRB1 had the most TCR associations and HLA-C the fewest, a later analysis found, with rates varying by HLA locus.

The CDR3 totals 14 residues. V was shortened by 5 bases and J by 4 bases, with 14 bases between the two germline ends. Per germline, CDR1 SGHTA and CDR2 FQGTGA. This TCR derives from a man aged 30 to 45 in good health and CMV-seropositive. The chain combines TRBV7-3 with TRBJ1-2; D is uncertain. Sequenced input: PBMCs. The CDR3 loop reads CASSPRREGYGYTF. In DNA form, the CDR3 reads TGTGCCAGCAGCCCACGGAGGGAAGGCTATGGCTACACCTTC.